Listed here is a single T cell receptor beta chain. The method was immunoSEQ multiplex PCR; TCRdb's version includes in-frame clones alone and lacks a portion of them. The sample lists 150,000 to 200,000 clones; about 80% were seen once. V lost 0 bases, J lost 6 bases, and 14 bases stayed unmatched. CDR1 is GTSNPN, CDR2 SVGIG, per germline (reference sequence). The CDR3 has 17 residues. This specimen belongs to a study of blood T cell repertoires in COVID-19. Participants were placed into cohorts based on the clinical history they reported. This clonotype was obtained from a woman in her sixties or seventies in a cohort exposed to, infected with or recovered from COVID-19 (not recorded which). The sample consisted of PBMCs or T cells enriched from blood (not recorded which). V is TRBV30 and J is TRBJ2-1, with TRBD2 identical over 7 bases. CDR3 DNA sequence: TGTGCCTGGAGTGTAGGAGGCGGGAGTAATCCAGGCAATGAGCAGTTCTTC. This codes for CAWSVGGGSNPGNEQFF.